These 31 T cell receptor beta chains originate from one sample sequenced in a study of breast tumors, draining lymph nodes, adjacent tissues. The lymph nodes were axillary draining lymph nodes from breast cancer patients. TCRdb re-called the multiplex PCR reads through MiXCR, storing one row per CDR3 protein. Of about 270,000 distinct CDR3 sequences in the sample, over 30% were seen once. The sequenced sample was axillary lymph node tissue. These receptors came from a female donor with breast cancer. Some clones in this sample may be carry-over from other donors' samples.

On this clonotype itself: With a much larger clone just one base away, this may be a read error. This chain uses TRBV9 with TRBJ2-2; the match to TRBD1 covers 7 bases. Germline V lookup: CDR1 SGDLS, CDR2 YYNGEE. The CDR3 sequence is 16 residues long. Here the CDR3 DNA reads TGTGCCAACAGCGTCCCTTCCAACAGGGGCACCGGGGAGCTGTTTTTT. Amino acids: CANSVPSNRGTGELFF.

In the case of this clonotype: This is likely a read error, given that the CDR3 carries no conserved phenylalanine or tryptophan at its end. The chain has TRBV7-8 and TRBJ2-3, with TRBD1 as a possible D gene (6 bases). The CDR3 is 14 amino acids. Germline V gives CDR1 SGHVS, CDR2 FQNEAQ. Trimming stripped 5 bases from V and 8 bases from J, with 17 bases between. DNA for the CDR3: TGTGCCAGCAGCCCAGACAGGAAAGGGGGTACGCAGTATCTT. Its translation: CASSPDRKGGTQYL.

Ten or more counts support this clonotype. The chain links TRBV15 to TRBJ2-1; 11 nucleotides align to TRBD1. Germline CDR1 and CDR2: LNHNV and YYDKDF (reference sequence). V lost 0 bases and J lost 8; bases outside the gene matches: 6. This CDR3 has 16 residues. This chain's CDR3 is CATSREDRGRVHEQFF. CDR3 bases: TGTGCCACCAGCAGAGAGGACAGGGGGCGAGTTCATGAGCAGTTCTTC.

This clonotype came up many times. The chain uses TRBV12-3 or TRBV12-4 and TRBJ2-1, with 9 bases identical to TRBD2. The J segment lost 7 bases and the V segment lost 6 bases, leaving 10 bases of the junction unmatched. CDR3 length: 15 residues. The DNA of the CDR3 is TGTGCCAGCAGATACATAGCGGGAGTGGGGAATGAGCAGTTCTTC. Its protein is CASRYIAGVGNEQFF.

Concerning this clonotype: This may come from a read error, since a much larger clone is one base off. It is likely a read error, because the conserved phenylalanine at the end of the CDR3 is missing. The rearrangement uses TRBV7-2 and TRBJ1-2; unclear D gene. The CDR3 is made up of 17 amino acids. Germline lookup yields CDR1 SGHTA and CDR2 FQGNSA. The V end was cut by 5 bases, the J end by 4 bases, with 23 bases between. CDR3 sequence: CASSPGILGFLGYGYTS. The CDR3, as DNA: TGTGCCAGCAGCCCCGGGATTCTCGGGTTCTTGGGCTATGGCTACACCTCC.

This clonotype was detected ten times or more. V gene TRBV6-6 combines with J gene TRBJ2-2; D remains ambiguous. The CDR3 covers 13 residues. Germline lookup yields CDR1 MNHNY and CDR2 SVGAGI (reference sequence). V was clipped by 2 bases and J by 8 bases, with 9 bases between them. The CDR3 sequence is CASSYRLQGELFF. The CDR3 DNA sequence: TGTGCCAGCAGTTACAGGCTTCAGGGGGAGCTGTTTTTT.

V usage is TRBV2 and J usage is TRBJ2-5; a possible D gene is TRBD2 (5 bases). The CDR3 runs to 14 residues. CDR1 SNHLY and CDR2 FYNNEI come from the germline V gene. V was pared by 3 bases and J by 2 bases, with 10 bases between. The CDR3 bases are TGTGCCAGCAGTGAGGCGCGGGTTCAAGAGACCCAGTACTTC. This codes for CASSEARVQETQYF.

Ten or more counts support this clonotype. CDR3 amino acids: CASSMGIATNSPLHF. The CDR3 region has the DNA TGTGCCAGTAGTATGGGTATCGCTACTAATTCACCCCTCCACTTT. V gene TRBV19 combines with J gene TRBJ1-6; D not resolved. The CDR3 is 15 residues long. V gave up 3 bases and J gave up 6 bases, with 12 bases separating them. CDR1 LNHDA and CDR2 SQIVND come from the germline V gene (reference sequence).

This clonotype was seen ten or more times. Here the CDR3 reads CASSQGLGYGYTF. The CDR3 DNA is TGTGCCAGCAGCCAGGGGTTGGGGTATGGCTACACCTTC. The V and J genes are TRBV14 and TRBJ1-2, with D unresolved. This CDR3 has 13 residues. CDR1 SGHDN and CDR2 FVKESK come from the germline V gene. V lost 3 bases to trimming and J lost 5 bases, with 10 bases between them.

This clonotype was picked up many times. The chain links TRBV7-9 to TRBJ2-5; TRBD2 matches at 9 bases. CDR3 size: 14 residues. Germline CDR1 reads SEHNR; CDR2 reads FQNEAQ (reference sequence). The junction had 4 bases not matched to a gene; V was cut back by 3 bases and J by 5 bases. CDR3 sequence (DNA): TGTGCCAGCAGCTTGCGGGAGGGCCGGGAGACCCAGTACTTC. Protein: CASSLREGRETQYF.

This clonotype was counted ten times or more. The chain has TRBV24-1 and TRBJ2-1; D is ambiguous. V lost 6 bases and J lost 6, with 11 bases in between. Germline CDR1 KGHDR, CDR2 SFDVKD. The CDR3 spans 13 residues. CDR3 nucleotide sequence: TGTGCCACCAGTAGGGCAGGTCTCAATGAGCAGTTCTTC. Encoded protein: CATSRAGLNEQFF.

In its sample, this clonotype was seen a few times. The genes are TRBV6-1 and TRBJ2-7, with no clear D. Trimming removed 2 bases from V and 5 bases from J, with 16 bases in between. Germline loops: CDR1 MNHNS, CDR2 SASEGT. This CDR3 is built from 15 residues. Written as DNA, the CDR3 is TGTGCCAGCAGTGAATTAGAAGGCCTTCGGAACGAGCAGTACTTC. As protein: CASSELEGLRNEQYF.

The gene calls are TRBV20-1 and TRBJ2-5; a weak D match, TRBD2 (6 bases). The germline CDR1 and CDR2 sequences are DFQATT and SNEGSKA (reference sequence). Trimming left V 6 bases short and J 3 bases short, with 17 bases between. This CDR3 contains 14 residues. CDR3 protein: CSASSVGGEETQYF. CDR3 in DNA: TGCAGTGCCAGCAGCGTTGGAGGGGAAGAGACCCAGTACTTC.

In its sample, this clonotype was seen many times. The gene calls are TRBV5-1 and TRBJ2-3, with D possibly matching TRBD1 (7 bases). V lost 4 bases and J 0 bases, leaving 15 bases between the germline ends. Germline V gene lookup returns CDR1 SGHRS and CDR2 YFSETQ. This CDR3 region has 16 residues. CDR3 sequence reads: CASSLRAGGSTDTQYF. The DNA for the CDR3 is TGCGCCAGCAGCCTGAGGGCAGGGGGGAGCACAGATACGCAGTATTTT.

About this clonotype itself: This may stem from a read error, because a much larger clone lies one nucleotide away. The chain uses TRBV7-9 and TRBJ2-5; the D gene is possibly TRBD2 (6 bases). Germline V gene data show CDR1 as SEHNR and CDR2 as FQNEAQ (reference sequence). The length of the CDR3 is 14 residues. The chain's CDR3 is CASSLRGGQEIQYF. The CDR3 bases are TGTGCCAGCAGCCTACGGGGAGGACAAGAGATCCAGTACTTC. The whole variable domain, remainder taken from reference TRBV7-9 and TRBJ2-5, is DTGVSQNPRHKITKRGQNVTFRCDPISEHNRLYWYRQTLGQGPEFLTYFQNEAQLEKSRLLSDRFSAERPKGSFSTLEIQRTEQGDSAMYLCASSLRGGQEIQYFGPGTRLLVL.

In the case of this clonotype: This may be a read error: a much more frequent sequence differs by one nucleotide. This sequence joins TRBV10-3 and TRBJ1-5; the D gene is possibly TRBD1 (5 bases). Germline V gene lookup returns CDR1 ENHRY and CDR2 SYGVKD. The CDR3 runs to 14 residues. Trimming removed 10 bases at V and 4 bases at J, with 17 bases between. In nucleotides, the CDR3 is TGTGCCAGCACCAGGGACGGGGGAAATCAGCCCCAGCATTTT. Amino acid sequence: CASTRDGGNQPQHF.

This clonotype was counted many times. The chain is built from TRBV9 and TRBJ1-5; the D is unclear. V was cut by 0 bases and J by 2 bases, with 9 bases left in between. This CDR3 comprises 15 residues. Germline V gene data show CDR1 as SGDLS and CDR2 as YYNGEE. The CDR3 bases are TGTGCCAGCAGCGTAGGGGCAGGAGGCAATCAGCCCCAGCATTTT. Translating it yields CASSVGAGGNQPQHF. Drawing the rest from reference TRBV9 and TRBJ1-5, the complete variable domain is DSGVTQTPKHLITATGQRVTLRCSPRSGDLSVYWYQQSLDQGLQFLIQYYNGEERAKGNILERFSAQQFPDLHSELNLSSLELGDSALYFCASSVGAGGNQPQHFGDGTRLSIL.

This clonotype was counted ten times or more. The rearrangement joins TRBV2 to TRBJ1-6, with 9 nucleotides matching TRBD1. V lost 4 bases, J lost 10 bases, and 11 bases stayed unmatched. Germline loops: CDR1 SNHLY, CDR2 FYNNEI. The CDR3 loop spans 16 amino acids. The DNA of the CDR3 is TGTGCCAGCAGTGGCAGGGGGACAGGGACACGATCACCCCTCCACTTT. The encoded protein is CASSGRGTGTRSPLHF.

This clonotype was seen at least ten times. This rearrangement joins TRBV6-4 to TRBJ1-5; a weak D match, TRBD1 (6 bases). The CDR3 spans 15 residues. The germline CDR1 and CDR2 sequences are MRHNA and SNTAGT. V lost 0 bases, J lost 5 bases, and 11 bases lay in between. CDR3 sequence: CASSDSWGPHQPQHF. In DNA, the CDR3 is TGTGCCAGCAGTGACTCGTGGGGGCCCCATCAGCCCCAGCATTTT.

The chain is built from TRBV3-1 and TRBJ2-1, with 7 bases that match TRBD2. Germline V lookup: CDR1 LGHDT, CDR2 YNNKEL (reference sequence). The J segment lost 4 bases and the V segment lost 3 bases, leaving 9 bases of the junction unmatched. CDR3 length: 16 residues. The CDR3 coding sequence is TGTGCCAGCAGCCAGGTAGCTAGCGGACGTTACAATGAGCAGTTCTTC. Its translation: CASSQVASGRYNEQFF.

This clonotype was seen many times. The V and J genes are TRBV6-5 and TRBJ2-7; 7 nucleotides line up with TRBD1. This CDR3 is built from 14 residues. J gave up 2 bases and V 6 bases, and 7 bases lay outside the gene matches. Germline V gives CDR1 MNHEY, CDR2 SVGAGI. In DNA, the CDR3 is TGTGCCAGCAGCCTTCACAGGGGAACCTACGAGCAGTACTTC. Translated: CASSLHRGTYEQYF.

Regarding this clonotype: A much larger clonotype is one base distant, so this may be a read error. V gene TRBV9 combines with J gene TRBJ1-6, with 9 bases lining up with TRBD1. Germline CDR1 reads SGDLS; CDR2 reads YYNGEE. CDR3 length: 15 residues. The CDR3 here is CASSQTWTGDSPPHF. The CDR3 DNA reads as TGTGCCAGCAGCCAAACCTGGACAGGGGATTCACCCCCCCACTTT. The full variable domain, completed using reference TRBV9 and TRBJ1-6, is DSGVTQTPKHLITATGQRVTLRCSPRSGDLSVYWYQQSLDQGLQFLIQYYNGEERAKGNILERFSAQQFPDLHSELNLSSLELGDSALYFCASSQTWTGDSPPHFGNGTRLTVT.

This clonotype was counted many times. V is TRBV5-1 and J is TRBJ2-5, with D maybe TRBD1 (5 bases). Germline V gene data show CDR1 as SGHRS and CDR2 as YFSETQ. Trimming removed 1 base from V and 2 bases from J, with 9 bases in between. The CDR3 has 14 amino acids. This CDR3 reads CASSLSRVQETQYF. CDR3 nucleotides: TGCGCCAGCAGCTTGAGCAGGGTTCAAGAGACCCAGTACTTC.

Ten or more counts support this clonotype. The genes are TRBV11-3 and TRBJ2-7, with 7 bases matching TRBD2. The CDR3 spans 15 residues. V lost 3 bases and J lost 0; bases outside the gene matches: 5. CDR1 and CDR2 (germline): SGHNT, YENEEA. CDR3 protein: CASSLGGMSSYEQYF. The CDR3, as DNA: TGTGCCAGCAGCTTGGGGGGGATGAGCTCCTACGAGCAGTACTTC.

This clonotype was counted between two and nine times. This chain links TRBV10-1 with TRBJ2-1; TRBD2 aligns across 12 bases. After removal of 9 bases from V and 8 bases from J, the junction contained 11 bases not matched to a gene. Germline V gene sequence: CDR1 WNHNN, CDR2 SYGVQD (reference sequence). The CDR3 is 15 residues long. The CDR3 sequence: CARGGVTSGSDEQFF. The CDR3 DNA follows: TGCGCCAGAGGGGGGGTGACTAGCGGGAGCGATGAGCAGTTCTTC.

This clonotype was recorded at least ten times. The V gene is TRBV19, the J gene TRBJ1-5; TRBD1 agrees at 9 bases. This CDR3 has 14 residues. The junction had 6 bases not matched to a gene; V was cut back by 6 bases and J by 6 bases. The germline V gene encodes CDR1 LNHDA and CDR2 SQIVND (reference sequence). The DNA of the CDR3 is TGTGCCAGTAGCAGACAGGGGGAAGGTCAGCCCCAGCATTTT. This sequence encodes CASSRQGEGQPQHF.

CDR3 nucleotide sequence: TGTGCCAGTAGTGGGACAGGGCCTTCACCCCTCCACTTT. Translated: CASSGTGPSPLHF. The genes are TRBV19 and TRBJ1-6; 9 bases are a match to TRBD1. V gave up 5 bases and J gave up 9 bases; unmatched junction bases: 2. CDR1 is LNHDA, CDR2 SQIVND, per germline (reference sequence). The CDR3 totals 13 residues.

Details on this clonotype: This may be a read error, as it is one base from a much larger clone. V gene TRBV12-3 or TRBV12-4 combines with J gene TRBJ2-3, with 11 nucleotides matching TRBD2. The CDR3 is made up of 16 amino acids. The CDR3 loop reads CASRAGTSGFTDTQCF. CDR3 DNA sequence: TGTGCCAGCAGGGCCGGGACTAGCGGCTTTACAGATACGCAGTGTTTT.

This clonotype was seen many times. The gene calls are TRBV7-2 and TRBJ2-7; D possibly uses TRBD1 or TRBD2 (5 bases each). This CDR3 comprises 17 residues. From germline, CDR1 is SGHTA and CDR2 FQGNSA. The V end lost 5 bases, the J end lost 6 bases, and 26 bases lay between the germline ends. The CDR3 bases are TGTGCCAGCAGCCCCCAGGGTGGGGCTAGCTGGGCCCTCGAGCAGTACTTC. Protein: CASSPQGGASWALEQYF.

Regarding this clonotype: This could be a read error, since a much larger clone is one nucleotide away. The gene calls are TRBV5-1 and TRBJ2-2; 8 bases map to TRBD2. This CDR3 spans 14 amino acids. The germline V gene encodes CDR1 SGHRS and CDR2 YFSETQ. Here the CDR3 reads CASTREGPTGELLF. CDR3 nucleotides: TGCGCCAGCACCCGGGAGGGCCCCACCGGGGAGCTGCTTTTT. Variable domain in full (rest from reference TRBV5-1 and TRBJ2-2): KAGVTQTPRYLIKTRGQQVTLSCSPISGHRSVSWYQQTPGQGLQFLFEYFSETQRNKGNFPGRFSGRQFSNSRSEMNVSTLELGDSALYLCASTREGPTGELLFGEGSRLTVL.

The sample holds many counts of this clonotype. CDR3 bases: TGTGCCAGCACTAAGGATGACACTTTCTACGAGCAGTACTTC. The encoded protein is CASTKDDTFYEQYF. The chain couples TRBV2 to TRBJ2-7; D uncertain. Germline V gives CDR1 SNHLY, CDR2 FYNNEI. The CDR3 extends over 14 amino acids. Trimming pared 7 bases from V and 3 bases from J, leaving 16 bases between.